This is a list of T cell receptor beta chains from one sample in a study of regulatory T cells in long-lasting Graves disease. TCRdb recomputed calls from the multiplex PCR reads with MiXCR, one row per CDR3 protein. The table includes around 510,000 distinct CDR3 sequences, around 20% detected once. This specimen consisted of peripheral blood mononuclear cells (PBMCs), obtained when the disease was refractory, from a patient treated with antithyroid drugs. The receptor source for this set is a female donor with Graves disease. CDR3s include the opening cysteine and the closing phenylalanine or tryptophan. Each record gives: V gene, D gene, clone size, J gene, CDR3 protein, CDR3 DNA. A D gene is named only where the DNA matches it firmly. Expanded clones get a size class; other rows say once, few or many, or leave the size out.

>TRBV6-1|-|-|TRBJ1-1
CASSPTWGQNTEAFF
TGTGCCAGCAGCCCTACTTGGGGACAGAACACTGAAGCTTTCTTT
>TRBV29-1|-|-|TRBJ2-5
CSVVKGGAETQYF
TGCAGCGTTGTTAAGGGGGGGGCAGAGACCCAGTACTTC
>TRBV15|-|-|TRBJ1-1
CATSRDPGALNTEAFF
TGTGCCACCAGCAGAGATCCGGGGGCCCTGAACACTGAAGCTTTCTTT
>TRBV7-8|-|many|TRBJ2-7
CASRDTLDSYEQYF
TGTGCCAGCCGAGACACGCTTGACTCCTACGAGCAGTACTTC
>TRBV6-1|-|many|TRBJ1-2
CASSQTRTSNYGYTF
TGTGCCAGCAGCCAGACCAGGACATCCAACTATGGCTACACCTTC
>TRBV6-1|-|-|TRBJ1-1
CASRSWTLNTEAFF
TGTGCCAGCAGAAGTTGGACTCTGAACACTGAAGCTTTCTTT
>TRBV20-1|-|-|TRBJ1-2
CSASRQATIANYGYTF
TGCAGTGCTAGCAGGCAGGCCACCATAGCTAACTATGGCTACACCTTC
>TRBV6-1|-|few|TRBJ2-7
CATKRAGTGYEQYF
TGTGCCACCAAACGGGCGGGAACCGGGTACGAGCAGTACTTC
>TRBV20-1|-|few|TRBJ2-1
CSASGTSSYNEQFF
TGCAGTGCTAGCGGGACAAGCTCCTACAATGAGCAGTTCTTC
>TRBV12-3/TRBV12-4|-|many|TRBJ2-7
CASSLLGNYEQYF
TGTGCCAGCAGTTTACTAGGGAACTACGAGCAGTACTTC
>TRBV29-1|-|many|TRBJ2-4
CSGYRLSGDIQYF
TGCAGCGGATACAGGCTTAGTGGAGACATTCAGTACTTC
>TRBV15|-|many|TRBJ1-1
CATSRDPRNTEAFF
TGTGCCACCAGCAGAGATCCTAGGAACACTGAAGCTTTCTTT
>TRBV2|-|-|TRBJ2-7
CASSPSTVEQYF
TGTGCCAGCTCCCCCTCGACTGTCGAGCAGTACTTC
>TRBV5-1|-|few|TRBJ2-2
CASSPVAVNTGELFF
TGCGCCAGCAGCCCGGTGGCGGTGAACACCGGGGAGCTGTTTTTT
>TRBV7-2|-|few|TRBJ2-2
CASSYYELGGELFF
TGTGCCAGCAGCTACTATGAGCTCGGCGGGGAGCTGTTTTTT
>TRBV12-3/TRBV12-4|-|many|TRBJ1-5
CASSPLVANQPQHF
TGTGCCAGCAGCCCTTTGGTAGCCAATCAGCCCCAGCATTTT
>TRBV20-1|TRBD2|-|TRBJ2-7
CSASGRSTYEQYF
TGCAGTGCTAGCGGGAGGTCCACCTACGAGCAGTACTTC
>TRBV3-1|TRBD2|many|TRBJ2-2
CASSFAGGGNTGELFF
TGTGCCAGCAGTTTCGCTGGCGGGGGGAACACCGGGGAGCTGTTTTTT
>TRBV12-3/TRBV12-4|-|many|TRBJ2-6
CASSSLLGAGANVLTF
TGTGCCAGCAGTTCGTTACTCGGGGCTGGGGCCAACGTCCTGACTTTC
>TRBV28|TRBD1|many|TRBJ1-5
CASSDRTGTGRFNNQPQHF
TGTGCCAGCAGCGACAGAACCGGGACAGGGAGATTCAACAATCAGCCCCAGCATTTT
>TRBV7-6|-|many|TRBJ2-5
CASSTRGVHQETQYF
TGTGCCAGCAGCACAAGAGGCGTGCACCAAGAGACCCAGTACTTC
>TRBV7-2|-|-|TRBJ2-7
CASSLFPPASSYEQYF
TGTGCCAGCAGCTTATTTCCGCCAGCAAGCTCCTACGAGCAGTACTTC
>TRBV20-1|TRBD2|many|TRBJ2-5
CSARVGAGGPETQYF
TGCAGTGCTAGAGTTGGGGCGGGAGGGCCTGAGACCCAGTACTTC
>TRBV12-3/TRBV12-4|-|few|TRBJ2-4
CPPKWKNIQYF
TGCCCCCCAAAGTGGAAAAACATTCAGTACTTC
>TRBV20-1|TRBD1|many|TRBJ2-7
CSARPLTGLIHEQYF
TGCAGTGCTAGACCCCTGACAGGGTTGATCCACGAGCAGTACTTC
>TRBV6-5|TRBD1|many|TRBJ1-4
CASSYSGQGGEKLFF
TGTGCCAGCAGTTACTCGGGACAGGGGGGTGAAAAACTGTTTTTT
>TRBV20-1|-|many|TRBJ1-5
CSARVVRGGYQPQHF
TGCAGTGCTAGAGTCGTTCGGGGGGGATATCAGCCCCAGCATTTT
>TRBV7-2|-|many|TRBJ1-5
CASSPRGGDGQPQHF
TGTGCCAGCAGCCCCCGTGGGGGGGACGGTCAGCCCCAGCATTTT
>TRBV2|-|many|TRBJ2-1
CASSEEGIYNEQFF
TGTGCCAGCAGTGAGGAGGGGATCTACAATGAGCAGTTCTTC
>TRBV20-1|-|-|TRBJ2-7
CSARAGIYEQYF
TGCAGTGCTAGAGCTGGGATCTACGAGCAGTACTTC
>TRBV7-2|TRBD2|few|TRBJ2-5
CASSSPLAGVETQYF
TGTGCCAGCAGCTCCCCTCTAGCGGGAGTGGAGACCCAGTACTTC
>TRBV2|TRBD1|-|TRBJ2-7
CANRGVYEQYF
TGTGCCAACAGGGGGGTCTACGAGCAGTACTTC
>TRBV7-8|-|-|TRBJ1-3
CASSPRSGNTIYF
TGTGCCAGCAGCCCGAGATCTGGAAACACCATATATTTT
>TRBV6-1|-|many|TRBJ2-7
CATRSGTKLYEQYF
TGTGCCACCAGATCCGGGACAAAGCTCTACGAGCAGTACTTC
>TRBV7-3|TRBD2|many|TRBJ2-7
CASSLSLAGMSGNEQYF
TGTGCCAGCAGCTTAAGCCTAGCGGGGATGTCTGGAAACGAGCAGTACTTC
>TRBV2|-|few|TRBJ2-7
CASSRPVTYEQYF
TGTGCCAGCAGCCGCCCCGTTACCTACGAGCAGTACTTC
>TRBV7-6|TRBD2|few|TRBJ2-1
CASSLTSGRAGSEQFF
TGTGCCAGCAGCTTAACTAGCGGGAGGGCCGGTAGTGAGCAGTTCTTC
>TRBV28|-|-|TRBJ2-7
CASSFRASIDEQYF
TGTGCCAGCAGTTTTAGGGCGTCCATTGACGAGCAGTACTTC
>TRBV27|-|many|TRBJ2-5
CASSLSLLEETQYF
TGTGCCAGCAGTTTATCGCTATTGGAAGAGACCCAGTACTTC
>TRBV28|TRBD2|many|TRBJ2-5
CASGTWREEGETQYF
TGTGCCAGCGGCACGTGGCGGGAGGAGGGAGAGACCCAGTACTTC
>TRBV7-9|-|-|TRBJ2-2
CTSSQVVGGDTGELFF
TGTACCAGCAGCCAGGTTGTGGGAGGAGACACCGGGGAGCTGTTTTTT
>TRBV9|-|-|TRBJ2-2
CASSVGSRNTGELFF
TGTGCCAGCAGCGTAGGGTCGCGCAACACCGGGGAGCTGTTTTTT
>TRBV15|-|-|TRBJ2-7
CATSTESGRGPYEQYF
TGTGCCACCAGCACCGAGAGCGGCAGAGGTCCCTACGAGCAGTACTTC
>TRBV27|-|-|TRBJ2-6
CASSASLSGANVLTF
TGTGCCAGCAGTGCCTCACTTAGTGGGGCCAACGTCCTGACTTTC
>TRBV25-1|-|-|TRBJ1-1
CASSPPGFGAEAFF
TGTGCCAGCTCCCCGCCAGGGTTTGGCGCTGAAGCTTTCTTT
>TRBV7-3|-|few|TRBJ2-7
CASSLNGQAGEQYF
TGTGCCAGCAGCTTAAACGGACAGGCGGGAGAGCAGTACTTC
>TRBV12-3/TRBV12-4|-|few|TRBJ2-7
CASSYRDTSYEQYF
TGTGCCAGCAGTTACCGGGACACCTCCTACGAGCAGTACTTC
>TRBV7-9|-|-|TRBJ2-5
CASSSFGEETQYF
TGTGCCAGCAGCTCATTTGGTGAAGAGACCCAGTACTTC
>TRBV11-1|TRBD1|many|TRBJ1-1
CASTRDRGLTEAFF
TGTGCCAGCACCCGGGACAGGGGGCTCACTGAAGCTTTCTTT
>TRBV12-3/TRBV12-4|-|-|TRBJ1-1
CASSPRPDGNTEAFF
TGTGCCAGCAGCCCTAGGCCCGACGGGAACACTGAAGCTTTCTTT
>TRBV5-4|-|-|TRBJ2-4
CASSARQGLVDIQYF
TGTGCCAGCAGCGCACGTCAGGGGCTGGTAGACATTCAGTACTTC
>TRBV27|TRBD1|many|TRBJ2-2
CASIQGAGTGELFF
TGTGCCAGCATACAGGGGGCTGGCACCGGGGAGCTGTTTTTT
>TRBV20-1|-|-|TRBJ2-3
CSVRGSTGTGSDTQYF
TGCAGTGTAAGGGGGTCGACCGGGACCGGCTCAGATACGCAGTATTTT
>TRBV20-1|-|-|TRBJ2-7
CSAKGGNYEQYF
TGCAGTGCAAAAGGAGGTAACTACGAGCAGTACTTC
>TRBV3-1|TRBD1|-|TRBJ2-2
CASSQFPLQGANTGELFF
TGTGCCAGCAGCCAATTCCCCCTACAGGGGGCGAACACCGGGGAGCTGTTTTTT